The clone carrying this T cell receptor (beta chain) was detected ten times or more. What it recognizes is unknown. The source of the sample is a study of molecular identifiers for immune sequencing clone quantification. Study-level results: Effector cells kept over 98% of their molecules in clones above 20 RNA copies, while naive cells kept under 1% there.

Previously reported methods and listed TCR primers produced the bulk TCR libraries. TCRdb fed the PCR reads into MiXCR, producing one record per CDR3 protein. The sample lists 40,000 to 45,000 distinct CDR3 sequences, less than 20% occurring once. V was clipped by 0 bases and J by 7 bases, with 13 bases between them. Germline CDR1 is LNHDA and CDR2 is SQIVND (reference sequence). This CDR3 has 15 residues. The chain is built from TRBV19 and TRBJ1-5; the D is unclear. This clonotype originated in a human donor in good health. Some libraries in this study had Jurkat cell RNA spiked in. The specimen sequenced was naive CD8+ T cells from blood, with Jurkat cell RNA spiked in. Noted subset: FACS-sorted CD8+CD4-CCR7+CD45RA+ naive T cells. The CDR3 DNA reads as TGTGCCAGTAGTATAGAAGGCAGCCACCACCAGCCCCAGCATTTT. Protein sequence: CASSIEGSHHQPQHF.